The subject of this entry is one T cell receptor beta chain. Within the sample, other DNA sequences also encode this same CDR3. Measured with immunoSEQ multiplex PCR; TCRdb has only the in-frame clones, and not every one. The sample carries about 80,000 clones, around four fifths recorded once. The record originates from a study of T cell clones after liver transplantation. This clonotype originated in a human patient who received a liver transplant. Some T cells may have come from the graft donor. Sample: CD4+ T cells from blood, taken approximately 3.5 years after liver transplant.

The CDR3 DNA is TGTGCCAGCAGTTACGGGGGGAGCCAGCCCCAGCATTTT. Amino acids: CASSYGGSQPQHF. V usage is TRBV6-5 and J usage is TRBJ1-5; perhaps TRBD1 as D (5 bases). This CDR3 comprises 13 residues. Germline-derived CDR1 and CDR2 are MNHEY and SVGAGI. Trimming left V 2 bases short and J 7 bases short, with 9 bases between.